These 14 T cell receptor beta chains came from one sample sequenced in a study of blood T cell repertoires in COVID-19. This table comes from immunoSEQ multiplex PCR, and its TCRdb copy is limited to in-frame clones, with some not included. The repertoire holds about 270,000 clones, with approximately 82% as singletons. The material sequenced was peripheral blood. Receptor source: a woman in her late teens or twenties with acute or convalescent COVID-19.

V is TRBV5-1 and J is TRBJ1-2; no clear D. The CDR3 is 15 amino acids. Germline lookup yields CDR1 SGHRS and CDR2 YFSETQ. Trimming removed 4 bases at V and 1 base at J, with 14 bases between. CDR3: CASSPGVTINYGYTF. The CDR3 DNA is TGCGCCAGCAGCCCCGGGGTGACGATTAACTATGGCTACACCTTC.

The V gene is TRBV30, the J gene TRBJ1-4; D is unclear. The CDR3 length is 14 residues. Germline CDR1 GTSNPN, CDR2 SVGIG (reference sequence). Trimming cost V 2 bases and J 7 bases, with 14 bases left between them. The CDR3 spells CAWSRSPRGEKLFF. As DNA, the CDR3 is TGTGCCTGGAGTAGGTCCCCACGGGGTGAAAAACTGTTTTTT. Using reference TRBV30 and TRBJ1-4 for the parts outside the CDR3, the full variable domain is SQTIHQWPATLVQPVGSPLSLECTVEGTSNPNLYWYRQAAGRGLQLLFYSVGIGQISSEVPQNLSASRPQDRQFILSSKKLLLSDSGFYLCAWSRSPRGEKLFFGSGTQLSVL.

The J gene is TRBJ2-1, the V gene TRBV11-2, with TRBD2 as a possible D gene (6 bases). Trimming pared 0 bases from V and 4 bases from J, leaving 16 bases between. Per germline, CDR1 SGHAT and CDR2 FQNNGV. The CDR3 contains 17 residues. The CDR3: CASSLDLAGREYNEQFF. The CDR3 DNA sequence: TGTGCCAGCAGCTTAGATCTTGCCGGGAGAGAGTACAATGAGCAGTTCTTC.

To note about this clone: At one end, the junction sequence differs from germline, possibly due to a read error. The CDR3 bases are TGTGCCAGCTCGAAGGACGGGACACCCCAACAGACCCAGTACTTC. Its protein product is CASSKDGTPQQTQYF. The chain couples TRBV2 to TRBJ2-5; TRBD1 might be the D (6 bases). CDR3 size: 15 residues. The V gene's germline CDR1 is SNHLY and CDR2 FYNNEI. The full variable domain, with the rest looked up from reference TRBV2 and TRBJ2-5, is EPEVTQTPSHQVTQMGQEVILRCVPISNHLYFYWYRQILGQKVEFLVSFYNNEISEKSEIFDDQFSVERPDGSNFTLKIRSTKLEDSAMYFCASSKDGTPQQTQYFGPGTRLLVL.

The chain has TRBV11-1 and TRBJ2-3, with TRBD2 matching 8 bases. Trimming removed 1 base from V and 0 bases from J; junction bases left unmatched: 3. The CDR3 extends over 16 amino acids. Per germline, CDR1 SGHAT and CDR2 FQDESV (reference sequence). CDR3 region: CASSLVPSGSTDTQYF. In DNA, the CDR3 is TGTGCCAGCAGCTTAGTTCCTAGCGGGAGCACAGATACGCAGTATTTT.

This chain links TRBV7-2 with TRBJ2-2; D is uncertain. Germline V gene lookup returns CDR1 SGHTA and CDR2 FQGNSA. Trimming shortened V by 5 bases and J by 2 bases, and 12 bases separated the two germline ends. This CDR3 region has 15 residues. The CDR3 sequence is CASSHPRPNTGELFF. The CDR3 region has the DNA TGTGCCAGCAGCCATCCCAGGCCTAACACCGGGGAGCTGTTTTTT.

CDR3 amino acids: CARLSYEQYF. CDR3 DNA: TGTGCCAGATTATCCTACGAGCAGTACTTC. The chain links TRBV27 to TRBJ2-7; unclear D gene. Germline V gene data show CDR1 as MNHEY and CDR2 as SMNVEV (reference sequence). Trimming shortened V by 9 bases and J by 1 base, and 4 bases separated the two germline ends. The CDR3 spans 10 residues.

The chain uses TRBV2 and TRBJ2-7; unclear D gene. Trimming shortened V by 3 bases and J by 3 bases, and 12 bases separated the two germline ends. The CDR3 extends over 14 amino acids. CDR1 is SNHLY, CDR2 FYNNEI, per germline. In nucleotides, the CDR3 is TGTGCCAGCAGTGATGAGGCCCTGGTCTACGAGCAGTACTTC. As protein: CASSDEALVYEQYF.

The chain carries TRBV5-6 and TRBJ2-7; TRBD2 aligns across 14 bases. Trimming removed 4 bases from V and 5 bases from J; junction bases left unmatched: 8. The CDR3 has 16 amino acids. Germline assignment: CDR1 SGHDT and CDR2 YYEEEE. CDR3 residues: CASSITGLAGVNEQYF. CDR3 in DNA: TGTGCCAGCAGCATAACGGGACTAGCGGGAGTCAACGAGCAGTACTTC.

CDR3 DNA sequence: TGTGCCAGCAGCTTAGTGCAGGCCAGCCAAGAGACCCAGTACTTC. Encoded protein: CASSLVQASQETQYF. The chain joins TRBV7-9 to TRBJ2-5; D is unclear. With 1 base removed from V and 1 base from J, the gap between germline ends came to 10 bases. Germline CDR1 and CDR2: SEHNR and FQNEAQ (reference sequence). The CDR3 spans 15 residues. The full variable domain, in which reference TRBV7-9 and TRBJ2-5 provide the parts outside the CDR3, is DTGVSQNPRHKITKRGQNVTFRCDPISEHNRLYWYRQTLGQGPEFLTYFQNEAQLEKSRLLSDRFSAERPKGSFSTLEIQRTEQGDSAMYLCASSLVQASQETQYFGPGTRLLVL.

This chain uses TRBV9 with TRBJ2-1, with 13 bases aligning to TRBD2. The length of the CDR3 is 21 residues. Germline values: CDR1 SGDLS, CDR2 YYNGEE. J gave up 7 bases and V 1 base, and 20 bases lay outside the gene matches. CDR3 sequence (DNA): TGTGCCAGCAGCGTATTCCCCTCGGGACAGGGCAGGACTAGCGGGAGTAATGAGCAGTTCTTC. This gives the protein CASSVFPSGQGRTSGSNEQFF.

This clone was seen only a few times. The CDR3: CASKRSLSGNTIYF. CDR3 bases: TGTGCCAGCAAGCGGTCTCTCTCTGGAAACACCATATATTTT. The rearrangement links TRBV6-5 to TRBJ1-3; no reliable D call. The V end was cut by 7 bases, the J end by 0 bases, with 10 bases between. The CDR3 runs 14 residues. Germline CDR1 reads MNHEY; CDR2 reads SVGAGI.

This clone has a handful of counts. V is TRBV27 and J is TRBJ2-5; 10 bases align to TRBD2. Per the germline V gene, CDR1 is MNHEY and CDR2 is SMNVEV (reference sequence). This CDR3 has 15 amino acids. The V gene end was trimmed by 5 bases and the J gene end by 5 bases; junction bases not matched to a gene: 8. CDR3 in amino acids: CASSLSGREKETQYF. CDR3 DNA sequence: TGTGCCAGCAGTCTGAGCGGGAGGGAGAAGGAGACCCAGTACTTC.

This clone came up once. The genes are TRBV11-2 and TRBJ2-2, with 9 positions matching TRBD2. Per germline, CDR1 SGHAT and CDR2 FQNNGV. Trimming at V came to 5 bases and at J to 0 bases, leaving 4 bases not matched to a gene. The CDR3 consists of 16 residues. The CDR3: CASSLTSGSNTGELFF. The DNA for the CDR3 is TGTGCCAGCAGCCTTACTAGCGGGTCGAACACCGGGGAGCTGTTTTTT.